This is a list of T cell receptor beta chains from one sample in a study of control samples from healthy donors and cancer patients. The data were produced by immunoSEQ multiplex PCR, yet TCRdb's version contains in-frame clones alone and is incomplete. The sample yields roughly 99,000 clones, around 80% seen once. Sequenced: blood. Receptors originate from a man in his 60s in good health. The CDR3 runs from the conserved cysteine through the conserved F or W. Fields, in order: D gene, V gene, J gene, clone size, CDR3 DNA, CDR3 protein. D genes are given only for firm matches. Clone size, where shown, is once, few, many, or a class for clones that have expanded.

>TRBD2|TRBV9|TRBJ2-2|NA
TGTGCCAGCCGGGGGGACGGGAACACCGGGGAGCTGTTTTTT
CASRGDGNTGELFF
>TRBD1|TRBV24-1|TRBJ2-1|NA
TGTGCCACCAGTGATCCCGGGACAGGGGACAATGAGCAGTTCTTC
CATSDPGTGDNEQFF
>NA|TRBV2|TRBJ2-1|NA
TGTGCCAGCAGTCGCCCCCGTGATCAGCAGTTCTTC
CASSRPRDQQFF
>NA|TRBV27|TRBJ2-3|NA
TGTGCCAGCAGTTTATCGATTGTCCCCGGACTACAGAACACAGATACGCAGTATTTT
CASSLSIVPGLQNTDTQYF
>NA|TRBV5-1|TRBJ2-1|once
TGCGCCAGCAGCTTGAGTACGGGGCCCGATGAGCAGTTCTTC
CASSLSTGPDEQFF
>NA|TRBV9|TRBJ1-2|NA
TGTGCCAGCAGCGTAGATCCCTCTAACTATGGCTACACCTTC
CASSVDPSNYGYTF
>NA|TRBV2|TRBJ1-2|once
TGTGCCAAGGGAGGGCAGAGTACTAACTATGGCTACACCTTC
CAKGGQSTNYGYTF
>NA|TRBV29-1|TRBJ2-1|NA
TGCAGCGGATCCCAGCGGAATGAGCAGTTCTTC
CSGSQRNEQFF
>TRBD1|TRBV19|TRBJ1-1|NA
TGTGCCAGTAGTATAGATGGAACAGGGGGCACTGAAGCTTTCTTT
CASSIDGTGGTEAFF
>TRBD1|TRBV11-1|TRBJ2-7|NA
TGTGCCAGCAGCTTAGGACAGGGGGCGAGCATACAGCAGTACTTC
CASSLGQGASIQQYF
>NA|TRBV7-2|TRBJ2-5|once
TGTGCCAGCAGTTGGGGGAGCCCCCCAGGGGAGACCCAGTACTTC
CASSWGSPPGETQYF
>TRBD1|TRBV3-1/TRBV3-2|TRBJ1-2|NA
TGTGCCAGCAGCCAGCCGGGACAGCCTAATGGCTACACCTTC
CASSQPGQPNGYTF
>TRBD2|TRBV28|TRBJ2-7|NA
TGTGCCAGCAGGGTGGTTAGCGGGGTGGGTTACGAGCAGTACTTC
CASRVVSGVGYEQYF
>NA|TRBV12-3/TRBV12-4|TRBJ1-4|NA
TGTGCCAGCACCACCGCGATTAATGAAAAACTGTTTTTT
CASTTAINEKLFF
>NA|TRBV5-6|TRBJ2-7|NA
TGTGCCAGCAGTTCGTCAACGAGAACCTACGAGCAGTACTTC
CASSSSTRTYEQYF
>TRBD1|TRBV12-3/TRBV12-4|TRBJ1-2|NA
TGTGCCACCCGGGGACAGGCCAGCTATGGCTACACCTTC
CATRGQASYGYTF
>NA|TRBV9|TRBJ2-1|NA
TGTGCCAGCAGCCGAGAGTTACCCAGCGGGAATGAGCAGTTCTTC
CASSRELPSGNEQFF
>TRBD1|TRBV3-1/TRBV3-2|TRBJ2-5|NA
TGTGCCAGCAGCCGGAATCAGGGGGCGCAGGGAGAGACCCAGTACTTC
CASSRNQGAQGETQYF
>NA|TRBV6-5|TRBJ2-2|NA
TGTGCCAGCAGTTGGGGGCGGGACACCGGGGAGCTGTTTTTT
CASSWGRDTGELFF
>NA|TRBV11-2|TRBJ2-2|few
TGTGCCAGCAGCTTAAGCGGCTTTGGTGGGGGCGGGGAGCTGTTTTTT
CASSLSGFGGGGELFF
>NA|TRBV3-1/TRBV3-2|TRBJ2-6|NA
TGTGCCAGCAGCCAAGTGGGCGGGGCGTTATCTGGGGCCAACGTCCTGACTTTC
CASSQVGGALSGANVLTF
>NA|TRBV5-1|TRBJ2-1|NA
TGCGCCAGCAGCGCAGGAATTAGACAGGACCCTAAATCCTACAATGAGCAGTTCTTC
CASSAGIRQDPKSYNEQFF
>TRBD2|TRBV9|TRBJ2-5|NA
TGTGCCAGCAGCGTAGGACGGGGGGACCAAGAGACCCAGTACTTC
CASSVGRGDQETQYF
>NA|TRBV9|TRBJ2-7|NA
TGTGCCAGCAGCCCCTCCGTGGCAGCCCGGGCCGAGCAGTACTTC
CASSPSVAARAEQYF
>TRBD2|TRBV27|TRBJ2-1|NA
TGTGCCAGCAGTCCGTTCAGCGGGGCCTACAATGAGCAGTTCTTC
CASSPFSGAYNEQFF
>NA|TRBV7-8|TRBJ2-7|NA
TGTGCCAGCAGCTTAGCGCGGAGGGGGCGCGAGCAGTACTTC
CASSLARRGREQYF